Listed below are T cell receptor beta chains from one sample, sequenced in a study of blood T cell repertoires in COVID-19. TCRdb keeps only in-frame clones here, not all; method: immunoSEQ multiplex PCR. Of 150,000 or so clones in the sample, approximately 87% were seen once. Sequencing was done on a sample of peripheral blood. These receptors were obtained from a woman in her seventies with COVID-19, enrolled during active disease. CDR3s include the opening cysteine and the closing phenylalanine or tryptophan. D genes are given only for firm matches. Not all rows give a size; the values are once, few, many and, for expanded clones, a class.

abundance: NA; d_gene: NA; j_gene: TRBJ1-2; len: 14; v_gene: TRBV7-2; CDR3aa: CASSRRTVNYGYTF; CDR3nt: TGTGCCAGCAGCCGCCGGACAGTTAACTATGGCTACACCTTC
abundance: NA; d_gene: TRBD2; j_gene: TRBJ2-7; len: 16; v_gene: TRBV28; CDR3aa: CASSPYRGDLSYEQYF; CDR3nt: TGTGCCAGCAGTCCCTACCGGGGGGACCTCTCCTACGAGCAGTACTTC
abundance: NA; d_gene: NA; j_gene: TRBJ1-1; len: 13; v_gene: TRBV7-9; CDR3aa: CASSPTRDRKAFF; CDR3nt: TGTGCCAGCAGCCCTACTCGCGACAGGAAAGCTTTCTTT
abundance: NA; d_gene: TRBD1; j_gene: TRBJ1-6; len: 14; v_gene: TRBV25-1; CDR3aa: CASNTGTANSPLHF; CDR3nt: TGTGCCAGCAACACCGGGACAGCGAATTCACCCCTCCACTTT
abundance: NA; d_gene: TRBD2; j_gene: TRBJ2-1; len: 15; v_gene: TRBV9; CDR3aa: CASSVVAGGYNEQFF; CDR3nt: TGTGCCAGCAGCGTAGTTGCGGGGGGCTACAATGAGCAGTTCTTC
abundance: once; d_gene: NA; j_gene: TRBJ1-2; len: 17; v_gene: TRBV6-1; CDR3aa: CASSEWAGADQDYGYTF; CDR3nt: TGTGCCAGCAGTGAATGGGCGGGCGCGGACCAAGACTATGGCTACACCTTC
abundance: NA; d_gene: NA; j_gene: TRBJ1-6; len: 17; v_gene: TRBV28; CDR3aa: CASSVPRAPGGNSPLHF; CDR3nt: TGTGCCAGCAGTGTCCCCCGGGCCCCCGGAGGGAATTCACCCCTCCACTTT
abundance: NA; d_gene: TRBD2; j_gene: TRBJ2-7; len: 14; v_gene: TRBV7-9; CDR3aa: CASSLGGGVYEQYF; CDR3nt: TGTGCCAGCAGCTTAGGCGGGGGGGTATACGAGCAGTACTTC
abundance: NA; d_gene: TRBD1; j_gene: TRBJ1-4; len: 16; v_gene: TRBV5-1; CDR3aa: CASSSDRGASNEKLFF; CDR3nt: TGCGCCAGCAGCTCGGACAGGGGGGCGTCTAATGAAAAACTGTTTTTT
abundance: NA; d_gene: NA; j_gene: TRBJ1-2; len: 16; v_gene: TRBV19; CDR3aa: CASSFTPTGSNYGYTF; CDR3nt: TGTGCCAGTAGCTTTACCCCGACAGGCTCTAACTATGGCTACACCTTC
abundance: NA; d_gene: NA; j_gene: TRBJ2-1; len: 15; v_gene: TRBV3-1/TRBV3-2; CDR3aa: CASSEQGVPHNEQFF; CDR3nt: TGTGCCAGCAGCGAACAAGGGGTCCCCCACAATGAGCAGTTCTTC
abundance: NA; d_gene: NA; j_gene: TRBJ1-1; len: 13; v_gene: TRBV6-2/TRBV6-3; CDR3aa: CASSYGQGTEAFF; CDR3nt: TGTGCCAGCAGTTACGGGCAGGGGACTGAAGCTTTCTTT
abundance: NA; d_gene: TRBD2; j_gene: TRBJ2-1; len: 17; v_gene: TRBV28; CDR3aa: CASRKGTSGLANNEQFF; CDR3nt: TGTGCCAGCAGGAAAGGGACTAGCGGTCTAGCGAACAATGAGCAGTTCTTC
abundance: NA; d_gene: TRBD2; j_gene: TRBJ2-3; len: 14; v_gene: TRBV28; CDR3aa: CASSLVGGIDTQYF; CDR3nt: TGTGCCAGCAGTTTGGTCGGGGGGATAGATACGCAGTATTTT
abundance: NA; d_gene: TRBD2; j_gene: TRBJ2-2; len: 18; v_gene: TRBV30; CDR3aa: CAWTPPSGLAGVTGELFF; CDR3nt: TGTGCCTGGACCCCCCCGTCTGGACTAGCGGGGGTGACCGGGGAGCTGTTTTTT
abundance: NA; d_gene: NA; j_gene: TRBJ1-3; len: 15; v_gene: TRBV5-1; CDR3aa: CASSLDGSSGNTIYF; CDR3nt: TGCGCCAGCAGCTTGGACGGTAGCTCTGGAAACACCATATATTTT
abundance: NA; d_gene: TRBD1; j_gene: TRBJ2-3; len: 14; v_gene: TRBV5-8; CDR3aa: CASSQGQGTDTQYF; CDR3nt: TGTGCCAGCAGTCAAGGACAGGGGACAGATACGCAGTATTTT
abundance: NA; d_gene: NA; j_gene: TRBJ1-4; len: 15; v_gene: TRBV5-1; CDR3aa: CASSLRGLRDEKLFF; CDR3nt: TGCGCCAGCAGCTTGAGGGGATTACGGGATGAAAAACTGTTTTTT
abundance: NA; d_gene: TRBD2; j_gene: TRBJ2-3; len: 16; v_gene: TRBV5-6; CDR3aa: CASIPRGRGGLDTQYF; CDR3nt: TGTGCCAGCATCCCCCGCGGGCGGGGGGGCCTTGATACGCAGTATTTT
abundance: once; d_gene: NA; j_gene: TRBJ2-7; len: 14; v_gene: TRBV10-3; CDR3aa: CATRVQDKEYEQYF; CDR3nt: TGTGCCACCCGTGTTCAGGATAAAGAATACGAGCAGTACTTC
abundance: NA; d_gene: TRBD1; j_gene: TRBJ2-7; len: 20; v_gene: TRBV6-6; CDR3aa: CASSGQPTRDRGSIGYEQYF; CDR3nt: TGTGCCAGCAGCGGTCAACCGACCCGGGACAGGGGATCGATTGGCTACGAGCAGTACTTC
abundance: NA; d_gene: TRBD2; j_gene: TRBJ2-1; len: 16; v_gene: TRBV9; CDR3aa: CASSTIAGGSYNEQFF; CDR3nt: TGTGCCAGCAGCACAATAGCGGGGGGCTCCTACAATGAGCAGTTCTTC
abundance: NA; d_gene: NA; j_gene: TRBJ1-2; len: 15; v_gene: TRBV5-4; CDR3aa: CASSPRLFNDYGYTF; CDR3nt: TGTGCCAGCAGCCCGCGGCTTTTTAATGACTATGGCTACACCTTC
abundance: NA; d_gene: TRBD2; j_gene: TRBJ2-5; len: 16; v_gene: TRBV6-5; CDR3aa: CASSYGEGLGQETQYF; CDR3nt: TGTGCCAGCAGTTACGGGGAGGGATTAGGGCAAGAGACCCAGTACTTC
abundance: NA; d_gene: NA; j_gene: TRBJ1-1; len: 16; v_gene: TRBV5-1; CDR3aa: CASSLATAGANTEAFF; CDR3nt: TGCGCCAGCAGCTTGGCCACTGCGGGGGCCAACACTGAAGCTTTCTTT
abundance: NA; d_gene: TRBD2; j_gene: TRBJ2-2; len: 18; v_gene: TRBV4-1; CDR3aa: CASSQRLAGGPMGGELFF; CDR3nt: TGCGCCAGCAGCCAACGACTAGCGGGGGGTCCGATGGGTGGGGAGCTGTTTTTT
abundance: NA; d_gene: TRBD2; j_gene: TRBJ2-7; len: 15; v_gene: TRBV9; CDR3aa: CASSVGPSGGYEQYF; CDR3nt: TGTGCCAGCAGCGTAGGCCCTAGCGGGGGGTACGAGCAGTACTTC
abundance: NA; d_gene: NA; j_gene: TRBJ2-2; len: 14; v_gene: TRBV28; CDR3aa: CASTPYRDTGELFF; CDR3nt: TGTGCCAGCACTCCCTACAGGGACACCGGGGAGCTGTTTTTT
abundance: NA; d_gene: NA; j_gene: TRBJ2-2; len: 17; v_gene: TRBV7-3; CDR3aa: CASSPRGDGKMAGELFF; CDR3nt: TGTGCCAGCAGCCCCCGCGGGGATGGGAAAATGGCCGGGGAGCTGTTTTTT
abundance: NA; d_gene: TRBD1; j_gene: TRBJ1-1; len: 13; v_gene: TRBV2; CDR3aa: CASSKDRDTEAFF; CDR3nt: TGTGCCAGCAGCAAGGACAGGGACACTGAAGCTTTCTTT
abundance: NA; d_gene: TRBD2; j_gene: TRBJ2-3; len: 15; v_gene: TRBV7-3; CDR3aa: CASSPSGGAADTQYF; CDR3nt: TGTGCCAGCAGCCCATCCGGGGGGGCCGCAGATACGCAGTATTTT
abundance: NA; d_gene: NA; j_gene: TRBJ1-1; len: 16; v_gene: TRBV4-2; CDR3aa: CASSPLGPTSNTEAFF; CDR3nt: TGTGCCAGCAGCCCGTTGGGCCCCACTTCGAACACTGAAGCTTTCTTT
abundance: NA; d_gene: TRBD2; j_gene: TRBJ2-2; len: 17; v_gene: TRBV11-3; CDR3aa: CASSPGQGLANTGELFF; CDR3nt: TGTGCCAGCAGCCCAGGTCAGGGACTAGCGAACACCGGGGAGCTGTTTTTT
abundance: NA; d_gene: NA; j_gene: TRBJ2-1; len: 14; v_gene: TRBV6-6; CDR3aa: CASSYYRSGIEQFF; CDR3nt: TGTGCCAGCAGTTACTACCGTAGCGGTATTGAGCAGTTCTTC
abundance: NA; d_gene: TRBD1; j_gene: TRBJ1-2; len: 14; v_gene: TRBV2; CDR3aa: CASSEQGVDYGYTF; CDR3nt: TGTGCCAGCAGTGAACAGGGGGTTGACTATGGCTACACCTTC